The 6 T cell receptor beta chains given below trace back to one sample, sequenced in a study of PD-L1 blockade in urothelial cancer listed by TCRdb under 2017. What the time point label conveys for this sample: pretreatment peripheral blood. Receptors were amplified or captured by the immunoSEQ multiplex PCR assay. TCRdb mirrors the immuneACCESS table, restricted to in-frame sequences. Some clones are absent from its copies; in checked studies, under half trace to an unresolved V gene, and the reason for the others is unknown. This sample comprises tens of thousands of clones, around 91% of them detected only once. The ten largest clones take up 1.5% to 2% of the sample. Specimen: PBMCs, collected around atezolizumab (anti-PD-L1) treatment. The origin of the receptors is a man in his fifties or sixties with urothelial cancer.

In this sample, this clone turned up once. The rearrangement links TRBV11-1 to TRBJ2-5; no clear D. V was shortened by 6 bases and J by 5 bases, with 10 bases between the two germline ends. The CDR3 covers 12 residues. Germline-derived CDR1 and CDR2 are SGHAT and FQDESV (reference sequence). In nucleotides, the CDR3 is TGTGCCAGCAGGTCGACTGGGGAGACCCAGTACTTC. It translates to CASRSTGETQYF.

The chain couples TRBV6-8 to TRBJ2-5; 7 nucleotides line up with TRBD1. CDR1 and CDR2 from the germline V gene are MNHGY and SAAAGT. The V segment lost 9 bases and the J segment 5 bases; nucleotides outside the gene matches: 12. The CDR3 sequence is 14 residues long. The DNA of the CDR3 is TGTGCCAGGCCACGAGGGGGCAAGGGGGAGACCCAGTACTTC. Translation gives CARPRGGKGETQYF.

CDR3 nucleotides: TGTGCCAGCAGCATCGACGGAGGGACAGTGAATGGCTACACCTTC. Its translation: CASSIDGGTVNGYTF. The V call is TRBV5-8, the J call TRBJ1-2; 7 bases line up with TRBD1. Per germline, CDR1 SGHTS and CDR2 YDEGEE. The CDR3 has 15 residues. J lost 6 bases, V lost 4 bases, and 12 bases had no gene match.

The V gene is TRBV5-6, the J gene TRBJ1-3, with a tentative D call TRBD1 (6 bases). Trimming took off 7 bases at V and 0 bases at J, with 11 bases between the two ends. Per germline, CDR1 SGHDT and CDR2 YYEEEE. The CDR3 totals 14 residues. The CDR3 is CASATGFSGNTIYF. CDR3 DNA sequence: TGTGCCAGCGCGACAGGCTTCTCTGGAAACACCATATATTTT.

V and J are TRBV5-4 and TRBJ2-3, with 11 positions matching TRBD2. This CDR3 comprises 16 residues. V lost 4 bases, J lost 5 bases, and 9 bases stayed unmatched. Germline CDR1 SGHNT, CDR2 YYREEE (reference sequence). CDR3 nucleotides: TGTGCCAGCAGCCCCGATAGCGGGGGGGCCGTAGATACGCAGTATTTT. Its protein is CASSPDSGGAVDTQYF.

J is TRBJ2-2 and V is TRBV7-2, with TRBD1 as a possible D gene (6 bases). The ends were cut back, 2 bases at V and 5 bases at J, with 15 bases in the middle. CDR1 and CDR2 (germline): SGHTA, FQGNSA. The CDR3 spans 16 residues. The chain's CDR3 is CASSLFGGARTGELFF. The CDR3 DNA follows: TGTGCCAGCAGCTTATTTGGGGGCGCGCGGACCGGGGAGCTGTTTTTT.